Presented here are 7 T cell receptor beta chains from one specimen sequenced in a study of T cell changes during pregnancy in multiple sclerosis. Libraries were prepared by immunoSEQ multiplex PCR; TCRdb keeps only in-frame clonotypes and omits some of them. This sample has 35,000 to 55,000 clones, with around 92% found just once. Sequencing was performed on CD4+ T cells from peripheral blood mononuclear cells, taken in the third trimester of pregnancy. All receptors come from a female donor with multiple sclerosis, enrolled in a pregnancy study.

The CDR3 nucleotides read TGTGCCAGCTCACCTCGAGGGCAGCCCCAGCATTTT. It yields the protein CASSPRGQPQHF. The genes are TRBV18 and TRBJ1-5; no clear D. Germline V lookup: CDR1 KGHSH, CDR2 LQKENI. The CDR3 has 12 residues. V was trimmed by 3 bases and J by 7 bases, leaving 7 bases between them.

The chain joins TRBV2 to TRBJ1-2; TRBD1 matches at 9 bases. The CDR3 spans 15 residues. V gave up 6 bases and J gave up 8 bases; unmatched junction bases: 13. Per the germline V gene, CDR1 is SNHLY and CDR2 is FYNNEI. This CDR3 is CASRPGQGRDLGYTF. In DNA, the CDR3 is TGTGCCAGCAGGCCCGGACAGGGGCGGGACTTAGGCTACACCTTC.

This chain joins TRBV19 and TRBJ1-5; 9 bases match TRBD1. There are 13 residues in the CDR3. The germline V gene has CDR1 LNHDA and CDR2 SQIVND (reference sequence). With V trimmed by 5 bases and J by 7 bases, 3 bases remained unmatched. CDR3 region: CASSPGQGQPQHF. CDR3 in DNA: TGTGCCAGTAGTCCGGGACAGGGACAGCCCCAGCATTTT.

The V call is TRBV28, the J call TRBJ2-6; D is perhaps TRBD1 (5 bases). The CDR3 runs 16 residues. Germline V gene data show CDR1 as MDHEN and CDR2 as SYDVKM. V lost 5 bases and J 2 bases, leaving 13 bases between the germline ends. CDR3 nucleotide sequence: TGTGCCAGCAGTGCTTCAGGGTTAGCTGGGGCCAACGTCCTGACTTTC. Protein product: CASSASGLAGANVLTF. Full variable domain (remainder filled in from reference TRBV28 and TRBJ2-6): DVKVTQSSRYLVKRTGEKVFLECVQDMDHENMFWYRQDPGLGLRLIYFSYDVKMKEKGDIPEGYSVSREKKERFSLILESASTNQTSMYLCASSASGLAGANVLTFGAGSRLTVL.

This sequence joins TRBV28 and TRBJ1-1, with 7 bases fitting TRBD1. The CDR3 loop spans 15 amino acids. CDR1 is MDHEN, CDR2 SYDVKM, per germline. The trim removed 5 bases at V and 5 bases at J, leaving 11 bases unmatched. The CDR3 reads CASSTIKGAGTEAFF. The CDR3 region has the DNA TGTGCCAGCAGTACTATTAAGGGGGCAGGAACTGAAGCTTTCTTT.

The CDR3 here is CASGFPTDSYGTSGTYEQYF. CDR3 sequence (DNA): TGTGCTAGTGGTTTCCCCACCGACAGCTACGGGACTAGCGGAACCTACGAGCAGTACTTC. The genes are TRBV12-5 and TRBJ2-7; 11 bases match TRBD2. This CDR3 is 20 amino acids long. CDR1 and CDR2 from the germline V gene are LGHNT and FRNRAP. V was pared by 3 bases and J by 2 bases, with 18 bases of the junction left unmatched.

The chain links TRBV4-3 to TRBJ2-2, with D maybe TRBD2 (5 bases). The ends were cut back, 4 bases at V and 3 bases at J, with 9 bases in the middle. The CDR3 has 14 amino acids. In germline, CDR1 is LGHNA, CDR2 YSLEER. CDR3 nucleotide sequence: TGCGCCAGCAGCCCCGGACTGTACACCGGGGAGCTGTTTTTT. The encoded protein is CASSPGLYTGELFF.